This TCR beta chain is from a study of radiation and T cells in renal cell carcinoma (dated by TCRdb to 2019 to 2021). About the investigation overall: The samples were obtained from a clinical trial, where primary renal cell carcinomas were treated with 15 Gy stereotactic body radiation therapy and then removed by nephrectomy 4 weeks afterward. In total, 50 to 55 samples underwent TCR beta sequencing: about 26 tumors plus 27 peripheral blood samples. A total of 4,016,671 unique CDR3 nucleotide sequences, encoding 2.8 million or so unique CDR3 amino acid sequences, were found across all 50 or so samples.

Overall results and qualifications from the work: With a single-armed trial design, the study had no way to address how radiation dose or scheduling affects the TCR repertoire. Blood repertoire dynamics were not followed beyond 4 weeks after treatment. Top tumor clonotypes rose in blood from baseline to 2 weeks post-radiation, then contracted by 4 weeks, suggesting transient expansion of tumor-resident clones. No pretreatment tumor biopsies were available, so the baseline intratumoral presence of clonotypes could not be determined.

Concerning this clone: Its antigen target is currently unknown. Base-call qualities are not available, and no considerably larger clone is one nucleotide away.

TCR beta libraries were generated from genomic DNA with the immunoSEQ kit, following the manufacturer's recommendations. To prepare the libraries, a first multiplex PCR with proprietary primers was run, followed by a second PCR that added unique barcodes, and a bead cleanup was done after each round. Each sample batch included a kit-provided positive control reaction and a negative control reaction. The final libraries were assessed on an Agilent 4200 TapeStation D1000 ScreenTape, pooled by volume, and quantified by qPCR. An Illumina NextSeq500 fitted with a MidOutput 150-cycle cartridge performed the sequencing, running 156 Read1 cycles and 15 Index1 cycles with the kit's custom primers. The pooled library was loaded at approximately 1 pM, with an approximately 21% PhiX control spiked in. Regarding the original processing steps: Vendor-processed data were analyzed in R, with a clonotype defined as all T cells sharing the same CDR3 nucleotide sequence. For clone abundance analyses, frequencies were normalized to the 10,000 most abundant clones per sample. Public T cell clones, averaging fewer than five per sample, were removed before analysis. Tumor-enriched clonotypes and baseline blood-enriched clonotypes were defined as those with an abundance difference of at least 32-fold between compartments. A beta-binomial differential abundance model was used to identify clonotypes that were expanded or contracted between blood time points. Tumor-blood repertoire similarity was measured with the Baroni-Urbani and Buser coefficient, and group comparisons used two-tailed Wilcoxon tests in R. The table was pulled from immuneACCESS by TCRdb, which kept in-frame rearrangements only. Such tables lose some clones; where checked, under half of the loss comes from unresolved V genes, and the rest has no known cause. V and J calls and clone size are those listed in that table; D and trimming were worked out from the DNA. This sample has about 130,000 clones in its table, and roughly four fifths of those were observed once. The leading ten clones occupy around 6.1% of the sample.

The time point label of this sample denotes: blood 2 weeks post-SBRT. The treatment or condition label, read with the paper, signifies: 15 Gy SBRT to primary tumor, nephrectomy 4 weeks later. To follow tumor-enriched clonotypes, peripheral blood was collected serially from radiation-treated patients at baseline and again at 2 weeks and 4 weeks after SBRT. Every patient had renal cell carcinoma of clear cell pathology. Genomic DNA for TCR sequencing was prepared using the QIAamp DNA Blood Mini Kit (Qiagen). Samples were included in the analyses only if all quality control checks were passed. The sample consisted of blood, taken from a patient whose treatment included radiotherapy and nephrectomy. This sequence was found in a man over 45 with renal cell carcinoma.

The CDR3 protein sequence reads: CASSPLGQGIGSLYNEQFF. The DNA sequence is as follows: TGCGCCAGCAGCCCCTTGGGACAGGGGATCGGTAGTCTCTACAATGAGCAGTTCTTC. Rearrangement joined TRBV5-1 to TRBJ2-1; 10 middle bases align to TRBD1. Looking up the germline V gene yields CDR1 SGHRS and CDR2 YFSETQ. Germline trimming amounts to 4 bases on V and 3 bases on J, with 16 as the count of junction bases outside the gene matches. From the cysteine up to the phenylalanine, the CDR3 has a length of 19 residues. Of all the DNA, just the CDR3 is kept, 57 bases in frame from base 1.